Sequencing of this T cell receptor beta chain was carried out in a study of T cell responses to AZD1222 COVID-19 vaccine. Profiled with immunoSEQ multiplex PCR; TCRdb holds only in-frame clones, not every one. The sample yields under 150,000 clones, 87% seen once. Findings of the study overall: Of the AZD1222 recipients, only five to seven were seropositive at baseline. Targets within unmutated variant regions were reportedly found for nearly half of spike-specific TCRs. Without day 14 samples, only post-peak T cell repertoires were studied. It should be noted that donors were predominantly white British and more often female, and clonal diversity was possibly underestimated.

There are 15 residues in the CDR3. V shed 3 bases, J shed 2 bases, and the junction held 4 bases outside the gene matches. Germline assignment: CDR1 SEHNR and CDR2 FQNEAQ (reference sequence). As for this clone: Its antigen is unidentified.

The chain carries TRBV7-9 and TRBJ2-3; 8 bases map to TRBD2. The sequence was collected from an adult who received the AZD1222 COVID-19 vaccine. The input for sequencing was peripheral blood, taken 28 days after the second AZD1222 dose. Here the CDR3 reads CASSFLRGDTDTQYF. In DNA, the CDR3 is TGTGCCAGCAGCTTTTTGCGGGGGGACACAGATACGCAGTATTTT.